This is a list of T cell receptor beta chains from one sample in a study of blood T cells in healthy people across ages. Via MiXCR, TCRdb re-called the 5' RACE reads, giving one row per CDR3 protein. In the table there are hundreds of thousands of distinct CDR3 sequences, approximately 50% of which are singletons. Sequenced: blood. These receptors originate from an older woman in good health. CDR3s include the opening cysteine and the closing phenylalanine or tryptophan. The order of the fields is V gene, J gene, clone size, D gene, CDR3 DNA, CDR3 protein. A D gene is named only where the DNA matches it firmly. A row's size may be missing; if present it is once, few, many or a size class.

TRBV20-1	TRBJ2-1	NA	TRBD2	TGCAGTGCTAGTCGATTAAGAGCGGGAGGATCCTACAATGAGCAGTTCTTC	CSASRLRAGGSYNEQFF
TRBV20-1	TRBJ2-7	NA	NA	TGCAGTGCTAGAGAAAGCGGCGGCGAGCAGTACTTC	CSARESGGEQYF
TRBV5-1	TRBJ2-5	NA	TRBD2	TGCGCCAGCAGCTTCGGGGGGACTAGTGGGCATGAGCAGTACTTC	CASSFGGTSGHEQYF
TRBV7-9	TRBJ2-1	NA	TRBD1	TGTGCCAGCAGCTCGGGGACAGGGGATAATGAGCAGTTCTTC	CASSSGTGDNEQFF
TRBV20-1	TRBJ2-4	NA	TRBD1	TGCAGTGCTGCCCCTCAGAGACAGGGACAAAACATTCAGTACTTC	CSAAPQRQGQNIQYF
TRBV28	TRBJ2-5	NA	NA	TGTGCCAGCACACTCCCGGGACAAATAAACAATGAGCAGTACTTC	CASTLPGQINNEQYF
TRBV20-1	TRBJ1-2	few	NA	TGCAGTGCTGAGGGGGGGGGGCTCTATGGCTACACCTTC	CSAEGGGLYGYTF
TRBV7-2	TRBJ1-2	NA	TRBD1	TGTGCCAGCAGCTTCGACCGGGACAGGGTCTGGGGCTACACCTTC	CASSFDRDRVWGYTF
TRBV28	TRBJ2-7	NA	NA	TGTGCCAGCAGTCAATCCCCTGTATACGAGCAGTACTTC	CASSQSPVYEQYF
TRBV6-6	TRBJ1-5	NA	NA	TGTGCCAGCACGCCTCCTACTTACAGCAATCAGCCCCAGCATTTT	CASTPPTYSNQPQHF
TRBV6-1	TRBJ2-7	NA	NA	TGTGCCAGCAGTGAACCGTCAGGAACCTACGAGCAGTACTTC	CASSEPSGTYEQYF
TRBV18	TRBJ1-2	NA	TRBD1	TGTGCCAGCCACCGGACAGGGGGGGACATTGGCTACACCTTC	CASHRTGGDIGYTF
TRBV5-1	TRBJ2-3	NA	NA	TGCGCCAGCAGCCTCCGGGACGGAGGCACAGATACGCAGTATTTT	CASSLRDGGTDTQYF
TRBV18	TRBJ2-3	once	TRBD2	TGTGCCAGCTCACAACCCCGGACTAGCGGGAGTAGCCCAGATACGCAGTATTTT	CASSQPRTSGSSPDTQYF
TRBV3-1	TRBJ2-3	NA	TRBD2	TGTGCCAGCAGACCCCGGGAGGGCAAGGCAGATACGCAGTATTTT	CASRPREGKADTQYF
TRBV6-2/TRBV6-3	TRBJ2-1	once	TRBD2	TGTGCCGGCAGTTACGCTAGCGGGAGCTCCTACAATGAGCAGTTCTTC	CAGSYASGSSYNEQFF
TRBV7-2	TRBJ1-1	NA	TRBD1	TGTGCCAGCAGCACTCGGACAGGGAACACTGAAGCTTTCTTT	CASSTRTGNTEAFF
TRBV9	TRBJ2-6	NA	NA	TGTGCCAGCAGCGTTTTCACTGGGGCCAACGTCCTGACTTTC	CASSVFTGANVLTF
TRBV20-1	TRBJ1-5	NA	NA	TGCAGTGCTAGGCCTCAGGGTGGCAATCAGCCCCAGCATTTT	CSARPQGGNQPQHF
TRBV18	TRBJ1-1	NA	NA	TGTGCCAGCTCAACGGGGGGGAACACTGAAGCTTTCTTT	CASSTGGNTEAFF
TRBV28	TRBJ2-7	NA	NA	TGTGCCAGCAGTTGGGGAAGCGAAGCTTACGAGCAGTACTTC	CASSWGSEAYEQYF
TRBV5-1	TRBJ2-1	many	NA	TGCGCCAGCAGCTCCGGACAGTCTTACAATGAGCAGTTCTTC	CASSSGQSYNEQFF
TRBV20-1	TRBJ1-1	NA	TRBD1	TGCAGTGCTGGCCCACAGGGGGCTGACACTGAAGCTTTCTTT	CSAGPQGADTEAFF
TRBV27	TRBJ1-2	few	NA	TGTGCCTCAAGAATTGGGGTAGGAGGCTACACCTTC	CASRIGVGGYTF
TRBV20-1	TRBJ2-7	NA	NA	TGCAGTGCTCAGGGGTTCGGGCCCAGCCCCTACGAGCAGTACTTC	CSAQGFGPSPYEQYF
TRBV28	TRBJ1-2	NA	NA	TGTGCCAGCAGTTTAGGGCAGATCTATGGCTACACCTTC	CASSLGQIYGYTF
TRBV7-3	TRBJ2-3	many	NA	TGTGCCAGCAGCTTAGGGCAGGGAAGGAGCACAGATACGCAGTATTTT	CASSLGQGRSTDTQYF
TRBV7-8	TRBJ2-7	NA	NA	TGTGCCAGCAGACTGCCCGGGACCACCTACGAGCAGTACTTC	CASRLPGTTYEQYF
TRBV7-3	TRBJ2-7	NA	NA	TGTGCCAGCAGCCCCACAGCCCAGATCTACAATGAGCAGTACTTC	CASSPTAQIYNEQYF
TRBV6-2/TRBV6-3	TRBJ2-3	NA	TRBD2	TGTGCCAGCTATAGGACTAGAGAAGATACGCAGTATTTT	CASYRTREDTQYF
TRBV28	TRBJ2-7	few	NA	TGTGCCAGCAGCTTCCTGGGGGGCATAAGCTCCTACAATGAGCAGTACTTC	CASSFLGGISSYNEQYF
TRBV10-3	TRBJ1-2	NA	NA	TGTGCCATCAGTGAGTCACTGATATATGGCTACACCTTC	CAISESLIYGYTF
TRBV21-1	TRBJ2-7	NA	NA	TGTGCCAGCAGCAAATACGACGAGCAGTACTTC	CASSKYDEQYF
TRBV21-1	TRBJ2-1	NA	NA	TGTGCCAGCAGCACGCGACAGGGTCGTGTTCTTTGCAATGAGCAGTTCTTC	CASSTRQGRVLCNEQFF
TRBV12-3/TRBV12-4	TRBJ2-1	few	NA	TGTGCCAGCAGTCCCCTTAGACTACAGAGCTCCTACAATGAGCAGTTCTTC	CASSPLRLQSSYNEQFF
TRBV6-5	TRBJ2-1	few	NA	TGTGCCAGCAGTTACTCGGGGGGAGAGGCCGATGAGCAGTTCTTC	CASSYSGGEADEQFF
TRBV7-9	TRBJ1-4	NA	TRBD1	TGTGCCAGCAGCTTAGTCGGACAGGGTATCGAAAAACTGTTTTTT	CASSLVGQGIEKLFF
TRBV9	TRBJ1-6	few	NA	TGTGCCAGCAGCGCCAACTGGGGCGCCCGTGATTCACCCCTCCACTTT	CASSANWGARDSPLHF
TRBV24-1	TRBJ2-7	NA	NA	TGTGCCACCAGTGATAGCGCCGGGACTTCCTACGAGCAGTACTTC	CATSDSAGTSYEQYF
TRBV11-2	TRBJ2-7	NA	TRBD2	TGTGCCAGCAGCTTCCGGACTAGCGTCGGCTCCTACGAGCAGTACTTC	CASSFRTSVGSYEQYF
TRBV18	TRBJ2-7	NA	NA	TGTGCCAGCTCACCAGGTGGGACGCTAACCTACGAGCAGTACTTC	CASSPGGTLTYEQYF
TRBV2	TRBJ2-1	NA	NA	TGTGCCAGCAGGGTTGGGACTGACTCCTACAATGAGCAGTTCTTC	CASRVGTDSYNEQFF
TRBV29-1	TRBJ2-1	NA	TRBD2	TGCAGCTGGGGAGGGACTAGCGCCTTCGATGAGCAGTTCTTC	CSWGGTSAFDEQFF
TRBV6-2/TRBV6-3	TRBJ2-1	NA	NA	TGTGCCAGCAACAACGCTCGGGTAAGGCAGTTCTTC	CASNNARVRQFF
TRBV20-1	TRBJ1-2	NA	TRBD1	TGCAGTGCTACCGGGGACAGGGATTTTGGCTACACCTTC	CSATGDRDFGYTF
TRBV4-2	TRBJ1-1	NA	TRBD1	TGTGCCAGCAGCCAAGACGGGGACAGGGTAAAGGTGAACACTGAAGCTTTCTTT	CASSQDGDRVKVNTEAFF
TRBV12-3/TRBV12-4	TRBJ2-7	many	TRBD1	TGTGCCAGCAGCCACGGACAGGGTTCCTACGAGCAGTACTTC	CASSHGQGSYEQYF
TRBV4-2	TRBJ1-2	few	TRBD1	TGTGCCAGCAGCCAAGCCGGGACAGACTATGGCTACACCTTC	CASSQAGTDYGYTF
TRBV18	TRBJ1-1	NA	NA	TGTGCCAGCCGGGGGACCTTGAACACTGAAGCTTTCTTT	CASRGTLNTEAFF
TRBV7-9	TRBJ2-3	few	TRBD2	TGTGCCAGCAGCCCGGGACTAGCCCTTTCCACAGATACGCAGTATTTT	CASSPGLALSTDTQYF
TRBV20-1	TRBJ2-7	NA	NA	TGCAGTGCTAGGGTGCGGGACGAGCAGTACTTC	CSARVRDEQYF
TRBV15	TRBJ1-1	NA	NA	TGTGCCACCAGCACTCCAGGGGTCGGAGACACTGAAGCTTTCTTT	CATSTPGVGDTEAFF
TRBV28	TRBJ2-5	few	NA	TGTGCCAGCAGTTCCGCCAGCACGGGGGGCCAGGGGACCCAGTACTTC	CASSSASTGGQGTQYF
TRBV6-2/TRBV6-3	TRBJ2-3	NA	TRBD1	TGTGCCAGCAGTTTCGACAGGGGAGATACCATCGTTAGGTATACGCAGTATTTT	CASSFDRGDTIVRYTQYF
TRBV7-2	TRBJ2-7	NA	NA	TGTGCCAGCAGCTTAGGGGCGGGGTACTACGAGCAGTACTTC	CASSLGAGYYEQYF
TRBV12-5	TRBJ2-1	NA	TRBD2	TGTGCTAGTGGTTTGGACGACCGGACTAGCGGGACCGATGAGCAGTTCTTC	CASGLDDRTSGTDEQFF
TRBV29-1	TRBJ2-3	few	NA	TGCAGCGTTGAGGGCGGCAAACACACAGATACGCAGTATTTT	CSVEGGKHTDTQYF